Listed below are T cell receptor beta chains from one sample, sequenced in a study of OX40 agonist ivuxolimab in advanced cancers. Only in-frame clones appear in the TCRdb table, and some are missing; sequencing was by immunoSEQ multiplex PCR. This sample carries roughly 73,000 clones, approximately 86% of them seen once, and the ten largest clones take roughly 3%. The input for sequencing was CD4+ or CD8+ T cells sorted from blood, taken in a trial of the OX40 agonist ivuxolimab. Receptors originate from an adult with an advanced solid tumor such as melanoma, head and neck, liver or kidney cancer. CDR3s include the opening cysteine and the closing phenylalanine or tryptophan. The D gene is left open where the match is weak. Clone sizes are given selectively: once, few, many, or a class where the clone is expanded.

clone_size j_call d_call v_call cdr3_aa cdr3_nt
. TRBJ1-6 . TRBV11-2 CASSLRANSPLHF TGTGCCAGCAGCTTGCGGGCGAATTCACCCCTCCACTTT
few TRBJ1-1 . TRBV30 CAWSVLQLNTEAFF TGTGCCTGGAGTGTACTCCAATTGAACACTGAAGCTTTCTTT
. TRBJ1-1 . TRBV4-1 CASSQDSRQMNTEAFF TGCGCCAGCAGCCAAGATTCTAGGCAGATGAACACTGAAGCTTTCTTT
. TRBJ2-2 . TRBV9 CASSVGTVNTGELFF TGTGCCAGCAGCGTAGGGACGGTGAACACCGGGGAGCTGTTTTTT
. TRBJ1-6 . TRBV5-1 CASSLGGGTESPLHF TGCGCCAGCAGCTTGGGGGGTGGGACCGAATCACCCCTCCACTTT
. TRBJ1-3 . TRBV19 CASSTQASGNTIYF TGTGCCAGTAGTACACAGGCCTCTGGAAACACCATATATTTT
. TRBJ2-2 . TRBV29-1 CSATRGENTGELFF TGCAGCGCAACCAGAGGGGAGAACACCGGGGAGCTGTTTTTT
. TRBJ2-5 TRBD2 TRBV7-9 CASSLASGRARETQYF TGTGCCAGCAGCTTAGCTAGCGGGAGGGCCAGGGAGACCCAGTACTTC
. TRBJ1-2 TRBD1 TRBV6-1 CASSEFTGQVIDGYTF TGTGCCAGCAGTGAATTTACGGGACAGGTCATAGATGGCTACACCTTC
few TRBJ2-2 . TRBV12-5 CASGLSVNTGELFF TGTGCTAGTGGTTTGTCTGTAAACACCGGGGAGCTGTTTTTT
. TRBJ1-1 . TRBV7-3 CASSPEFDTEAFF TGTGCCAGCAGCCCAGAATTTGACACTGAAGCTTTCTTT